Shown below are 16 T cell receptor beta chains from a single sample sequenced in a study of CD8 T cells in ankylosing spondylitis. TCRdb recomputed calls from the 5' RACE reads with MiXCR, one row per CDR3 protein. The sample lists some 70,000 distinct CDR3 sequences, about 5.4% seen once, with around 2% in the top ten. The sample consisted of blood, either unsorted or a sorted T cell fraction (not recorded which). The source of these receptors is a male donor with ankylosing spondylitis or in good health (not recorded which).

Remarks on this clonotype: This may come from a read error, since a much larger clone is one base off. The chain joins TRBV18 to TRBJ2-2; D gene uncertain. V was trimmed by 2 bases and J by 2 bases, leaving 3 bases between them. This CDR3 spans 13 amino acids. Germline V lookup: CDR1 KGHSH, CDR2 LQKENI. The CDR3 here is CASSPENTGELFF. The CDR3 DNA sequence: TGTGCCAGCTCACCAGAAAACACCGGGGAGCTGTTTTTT.

The CDR3 DNA reads TGTGCCAGCAGCCCAGGGGGTGCTAACACCGGGGAGCTGTTTTTT. Encoded protein: CASSPGGANTGELFF. The chain is built from TRBV7-3 and TRBJ2-2, with 7 bases aligning to TRBD1. V lost 5 bases, J lost 2 bases, and 5 bases stayed unmatched. The CDR3 is made up of 15 amino acids. Germline loops: CDR1 SGHTA, CDR2 FQGTGA.

In this sample, this clonotype turned up many times. The chain employs TRBV30 and TRBJ1-1; D call uncertain. This CDR3 region has 13 residues. V lost 4 bases and J 11 bases, leaving 20 bases between the germline ends. The V gene's germline CDR1 is GTSNPN and CDR2 SVGIG (reference sequence). DNA for the CDR3: TGTGCCTGGACCTCCAACCACAAATTTGGGGCTTTCTTT. Its protein is CAWTSNHKFGAFF.

This clonotype was observed many times. The V gene is TRBV7-8, the J gene TRBJ2-5; the D call may be TRBD1 or TRBD2 (5 bases each). Germline V gene sequence: CDR1 SGHVS, CDR2 FQNEAQ. Trimming removed 4 bases from V and 5 bases from J, with 11 bases in between. The CDR3 length is 13 residues. The CDR3 spells CASSWDRWETQYF. The CDR3 DNA sequence: TGTGCCAGCAGCTGGGACCGTTGGGAGACCCAGTACTTC.

This clonotype was detected many times. This chain links TRBV5-1 with TRBJ2-1; D remains ambiguous. CDR3 length equals 15 residues. V lost 4 bases and J 2 bases, leaving 13 bases between the germline ends. CDR1 is SGHRS, CDR2 YFSETQ, per germline. The CDR3 loop reads CASSPGFGPYNEQFF. DNA of the CDR3: TGCGCCAGCAGCCCCGGCTTCGGGCCCTACAATGAGCAGTTCTTC.

This clonotype showed up many times. This chain connects TRBV29-1 to TRBJ1-5, with D unresolved. The CDR3 is made up of 12 amino acids. Trimming took 6 bases from V and 1 from J, leaving 7 bases between them. In germline, CDR1 is SQVTM, CDR2 ANQGSEA. The CDR3 DNA sequence: TGCAGCGTCGGTCAAAGCAATCAGCCCCAGCATTTT. It is translated as CSVGQSNQPQHF.

This clonotype was seen ten or more times. This chain connects TRBV27 to TRBJ1-3, with 8 bases lining up with TRBD1. The CDR3 runs 15 residues. Germline-derived CDR1 and CDR2 are MNHEY and SMNVEV (reference sequence). V dropped 4 bases and J dropped 3; count of bases not matched to a gene: 5. CDR3 in DNA: TGTGCCAGCAGTTCCGACAGGGGAATTGGAAACACCATATATTTT. This codes for CASSSDRGIGNTIYF.

This clonotype was recorded many times. This chain connects TRBV5-1 to TRBJ2-7, with a possible D match to TRBD1 (5 bases). V lost 4 bases and J 0 bases, leaving 11 bases between the germline ends. The CDR3 has 14 amino acids. Germline lookup yields CDR1 SGHRS and CDR2 YFSETQ. CDR3: CASSNPGNSYEQYF. CDR3 coding DNA: TGCGCCAGCAGCAACCCAGGGAACTCCTACGAGCAGTACTTC.

In this sample, this clonotype turned up many times. The chain joins TRBV6-1 to TRBJ2-2; 10 bases fit TRBD1. V trimming: 3 bases; J trimming: 6 bases; junction bases outside the gene matches: 7. Germline-derived CDR1 and CDR2 are MNHNS and SASEGT. The CDR3 loop spans 16 amino acids. DNA for the CDR3: TGTGCCAGCAGTGATCCAAGGACAGGGGGACCCGGGGAGCTGTTTTTT. This encodes CASSDPRTGGPGELFF.

This clonotype was observed at least ten times. The chain links TRBV27 to TRBJ2-7; D perhaps matches TRBD1 (6 bases). CDR1 and CDR2 (germline): MNHEY, SMNVEV (reference sequence). The CDR3 is 15 residues long. V was cut by 2 bases and J by 6 bases, with 17 bases left in between. CDR3 DNA sequence: TGTGCCAGCAGTTTAGAGGGCCAGGGGTTTGGCGAGCAGTACTTC. Amino acids: CASSLEGQGFGEQYF.

This clonotype occurred many times. The V gene is TRBV10-2, the J gene TRBJ1-5; D not resolved. V was cut by 2 bases and J by 7 bases, with 12 bases left in between. CDR3 length: 14 amino acids. Germline lookup yields CDR1 WSHSY and CDR2 SAAADI. The CDR3 spells CASSEGRVWQPQHF. Here the CDR3 DNA reads TGCGCCAGCAGTGAGGGGAGGGTTTGGCAGCCCCAGCATTTT.

This clonotype was seen repeatedly, ten times or more. The V gene is TRBV10-2, the J gene TRBJ2-1; D possibly uses TRBD1 or TRBD2 (5 bases each). The CDR3 extends over 16 amino acids. Looked up from germline, CDR1 is WSHSY and CDR2 is SAAADI. Trimming cost V 2 bases and J 5 bases, with 16 bases left between them. The CDR3 protein is CASSEAGTVTNNEQFF. CDR3 DNA: TGCGCCAGCAGTGAGGCCGGGACCGTAACCAACAATGAGCAGTTCTTC.

This clonotype was detected ten times or more. The V call is TRBV18, the J call TRBJ2-1, with D possibly being TRBD1 (5 bases). V lost 3 bases and J lost 9, with 18 bases in between. Germline V gene lookup returns CDR1 KGHSH and CDR2 LQKENI. This CDR3 is 15 amino acids long. The CDR3 protein is CASSPRQGSGGEQFF. The CDR3 nucleotides read TGTGCCAGCTCACCCCGCCAGGGTTCGGGTGGTGAGCAGTTCTTC.

There are many counts of this clonotype. The chain combines TRBV4-2 with TRBJ1-1, with 11 positions matching TRBD1. Germline loops: CDR1 LGHNA, CDR2 YNFKEQ. The junction had 19 bases not matched to a gene; V was cut back by 4 bases and J by 3 bases. This CDR3 has 20 amino acids. CDR3 DNA sequence: TGTGCCAGCAGCCCCCCATTAGGACAGGGGGCGGTCGGGTCGGACACTGAAGCTTTCTTT. Its protein is CASSPPLGQGAVGSDTEAFF.

This clonotype was seen ten or more times. The chain recombines TRBV11-2 with TRBJ1-6; D might be TRBD1 (6 bases). V was clipped by 3 bases and J by 7 bases, with 10 bases between them. The CDR3 contains 14 residues. Per the germline V gene, CDR1 is SGHAT and CDR2 is FQNNGV. CDR3 coding DNA: TGTGCCAGCAGCTTGGACAGCTTGAATTCACCCCTCCACTTT. Amino acid sequence: CASSLDSLNSPLHF.

This clonotype came up many times. V usage is TRBV3-1 and J usage is TRBJ1-4, with unresolved D. The germline CDR1 and CDR2 sequences are LGHDT and YNNKEL (reference sequence). The CDR3 spans 17 residues. Between the trimmed V and J ends, which lost 2 bases and 0 bases, there was a span of 13 bases. This chain's CDR3 is CASSQSRRRPTNEKLFF. The CDR3 DNA is TGTGCCAGCAGCCAAAGCCGGCGGAGACCAACTAATGAAAAACTGTTTTTT. The full variable domain, rest sourced from reference TRBV3-1 and TRBJ1-4, is DTAVSQTPKYLVTQMGNDKSIKCEQNLGHDTMYWYKQDSKKFLKIMFSYNNKELIINETVPNRFSPKSPDKAHLNLHINSLELGDSAVYFCASSQSRRRPTNEKLFFGSGTQLSVL.